Listed here is a single T cell receptor beta chain. Its matching antigen is unknown. This sample is part of a study of OX40 agonist ivuxolimab in advanced cancers. Study overall: Antecedent anti-PD-1, anti-PD-L1 or anti-CTLA-4 therapy was permissible, with around 40% having received some. Partial responses were achieved by three patients: one hepatocellular carcinoma, two cutaneous melanoma.

The CDR3 spans 12 residues. The V end lost 11 bases, the J end lost 4 bases, and 14 bases lay between the germline ends. Germline V gives CDR1 PRHDT, CDR2 FYEKMQ (reference sequence). Only in-frame clones appear in the TCRdb table, and some are missing; sequencing was by immunoSEQ multiplex PCR. The sample lists fewer than 80,000 clones; 85% to 90% were seen once. General study points: Blood T cells, both CD4+ and CD8+, expanded clonally by week 6 at 0.1 to 3.0 mg/kg.

Anyone with autoimmune disease history or systemic immunosuppression was excluded. The V call is TRBV13, the J call TRBJ1-2; D not certain. The TCR was taken from an adult with an advanced solid tumor such as melanoma, head and neck, liver or kidney cancer. This specimen was CD4+ or CD8+ T cells sorted from blood, taken in a trial of the OX40 agonist ivuxolimab. The CDR3 sequence is CAGRRRVYGYTF. CDR3 bases: TGTGCCGGCCGGCGAAGGGTCTATGGCTACACCTTC.